This record looks at one T cell receptor beta chain sequence and its context. Antigen: not known. The data originate from a study of CXCR3-negative and CXCR3-positive naive CD8 T cells. Overall study results and limits: In naive cells, CXCR3-negative and CXCR3-positive subsets had similar TRBV-TRBJ usage; memory cells differed.

In germline, CDR1 is LNHDA, CDR2 SQIVND (reference sequence). The CDR3 length is 15 residues. 5' RACE that incorporated UMI labels was used to prepare the TRB cDNA libraries. From the 5' RACE reads, TCRdb lists one entry per CDR3 protein and no DNA. The listing contains about 130,000 distinct CDR3 sequences. This rearrangement joins TRBV19 to TRBJ2-4; TCRdb's D gene call, TRBD1, goes unchecked for lack of DNA. This clonotype was obtained from a human donor in good health. Some clones in this sample may be carry-over from other donors' samples. Sequences were obtained from naive CXCR3- CD8+ T cells from blood. Subset here: CD45RO-CCR7+CD27+CD95- naive CD8+ T cells lacking CXCR3 (TNR3-). CDR3 sequence reads: CASSFGQGSGNIQYF.